This is a list of T cell receptor beta chains from one sample in a study of CD8+CD57+ T cells in acquired aplastic anemia. TCRdb reprocessed the reads with MiXCR, giving one entry per CDR3 protein. The data hold roughly 80,000 distinct CDR3 sequences, with roughly 72% observed a single time. The sequenced material came from sorted CD4+, CD8+, or CD8+CD57+ T cells (not recorded which) from PBMCs. These receptors came from a human donor with aplastic anemia. The CDR3 runs from the conserved cysteine through the conserved F or W. A D gene is named only where the DNA matches it firmly. Only part of the rows carry a size: once, few, many, or a class if the clone is expanded.

v_call: TRBV2; d_call: .; clone_size: once; j_call: TRBJ2-7; cdr3_aa: CASRVEGTSTYEQYF; cdr3_nt: TGTGCCAGCCGCGTGGAGGGGACTTCCACCTACGAGCAGTACTTC
v_call: TRBV20-1; d_call: TRBD1; clone_size: .; j_call: TRBJ1-2; cdr3_aa: CSARDREGTASHGYTF; cdr3_nt: TGCAGTGCTAGGGACAGGGAAGGAACTGCTAGTCATGGCTACACCTTC
v_call: TRBV20-1; d_call: .; clone_size: .; j_call: TRBJ1-6; cdr3_aa: CSASSAGTENSPLHF; cdr3_nt: TGCAGTGCTAGCTCGGCCGGGACGGAGAATTCACCCCTCCACTTT
v_call: TRBV7-7; d_call: .; clone_size: .; j_call: TRBJ2-1; cdr3_aa: CAKRQAGNEQLF; cdr3_nt: TGTGCTAAACGCCAGGCGGGCAATGAGCAGCTCTTC
v_call: TRBV29-1; d_call: .; clone_size: .; j_call: TRBJ2-3; cdr3_aa: CSVVVPCTDTQYF; cdr3_nt: TGCAGCGTTGTTGTACCGTGCACAGATACGCAGTATTTT
v_call: TRBV29-1; d_call: TRBD1; clone_size: .; j_call: TRBJ1-1; cdr3_aa: CSARQGTGTEAFF; cdr3_nt: TGCAGCGCTAGACAGGGGACGGGGACTGAAGCTTTCTTT
v_call: TRBV20-1; d_call: .; clone_size: .; j_call: TRBJ2-5; cdr3_aa: CSAQTAAQYF; cdr3_nt: TGCAGTGCCCAAACCGCGGCCCAGTACTTC
v_call: TRBV25-1; d_call: TRBD2; clone_size: .; j_call: TRBJ2-2; cdr3_aa: CASTGSRSGSDTGELFF; cdr3_nt: TGTGCCAGCACGGGGTCCAGGAGCGGGAGTGATACCGGGGAGCTGTTTTTT
v_call: TRBV19; d_call: .; clone_size: once; j_call: TRBJ2-7; cdr3_aa: CASSVDISYEQYF; cdr3_nt: TGTGCCAGTAGTGTCGACATTTCCTACGAGCAGTACTTC
v_call: TRBV2; d_call: TRBD1; clone_size: once; j_call: TRBJ2-7; cdr3_aa: CASSGQGANLEYF; cdr3_nt: TGTGCCAGCAGTGGTCAGGGGGCGAACCTCGAGTACTTC
v_call: TRBV3-1; d_call: .; clone_size: .; j_call: TRBJ1-5; cdr3_aa: CASSPNRLVQPQHF; cdr3_nt: TGTGCCAGCAGTCCTAATAGGCTGGTTCAGCCCCAGCATTTT
v_call: TRBV5-1; d_call: .; clone_size: .; j_call: TRBJ2-4; cdr3_aa: CASSDAGSQNIQYF; cdr3_nt: TGCGCCAGCAGTGATGCCGGGTCCCAAAACATTCAGTACTTC
v_call: TRBV19; d_call: .; clone_size: .; j_call: TRBJ1-1; cdr3_aa: CASTRGQNTEAFF; cdr3_nt: TGTGCCAGTACCCGAGGACAGAACACTGAAGCTTTCTTT
v_call: TRBV10-3; d_call: .; clone_size: .; j_call: TRBJ2-7; cdr3_aa: CAIGTSTYEQYF; cdr3_nt: TGTGCCATCGGGACGTCCACCTACGAGCAGTACTTC
v_call: TRBV15; d_call: .; clone_size: .; j_call: TRBJ2-5; cdr3_aa: CATSRDMGTQETQYF; cdr3_nt: TGTGCCACCAGCAGAGATATGGGGACCCAAGAGACCCAGTACTTC
v_call: TRBV7-7; d_call: .; clone_size: many; j_call: TRBJ1-5; cdr3_aa: CASSLAENQPQHF; cdr3_nt: TGTGCTAGCAGCTTAGCAGAAAATCAGCCCCAGCATTTT
v_call: TRBV7-8; d_call: .; clone_size: .; j_call: TRBJ1-5; cdr3_aa: CASSLWGRSGQPQHF; cdr3_nt: TGTGCCAGCAGCTTATGGGGGCGTTCGGGGCAGCCCCAGCATTTT
v_call: TRBV25-1; d_call: .; clone_size: once; j_call: TRBJ2-1; cdr3_aa: CASSELGGTGLANYNEQFF; cdr3_nt: TGTGCCAGCAGTGAATTGGGCGGTACTGGGCTAGCGAACTACAATGAGCAGTTCTTC
v_call: TRBV15; d_call: TRBD1; clone_size: many; j_call: TRBJ2-7; cdr3_aa: CATSDRTGAYEQYF; cdr3_nt: TGTGCCACCAGCGACCGGACAGGGGCCTACGAGCAGTACTTC
v_call: TRBV7-9; d_call: .; clone_size: .; j_call: TRBJ2-1; cdr3_aa: CASSSRVVEQFF; cdr3_nt: TGTGCCAGCAGCAGCAGGGTGGTCGAGCAGTTCTTC
v_call: TRBV19; d_call: .; clone_size: .; j_call: TRBJ2-1; cdr3_aa: CASSIGPNPYNEQFF; cdr3_nt: TGTGCCAGTAGTATCGGCCCGAACCCCTACAATGAGCAGTTCTTC
v_call: TRBV20-1; d_call: .; clone_size: .; j_call: TRBJ2-7; cdr3_aa: CSASSTRRTYEQYF; cdr3_nt: TGCAGTGCTAGTTCTACCAGGAGGACCTACGAGCAGTACTTC
v_call: TRBV4-1; d_call: TRBD2; clone_size: .; j_call: TRBJ2-7; cdr3_aa: CASSQGLAGSYEQYF; cdr3_nt: TGCGCCAGCAGCCAGGGACTAGCGGGTTCCTACGAGCAGTACTTC
v_call: TRBV7-9; d_call: .; clone_size: .; j_call: TRBJ2-5; cdr3_aa: CASSHGDQETQYF; cdr3_nt: TGTGCCAGCAGCCACGGGGACCAAGAGACCCAGTACTTC
v_call: TRBV9; d_call: .; clone_size: .; j_call: TRBJ1-1; cdr3_aa: CASSVGAGSNTEAFF; cdr3_nt: TGTGCCAGCAGCGTAGGGGCAGGATCGAACACTGAAGCTTTCTTT
v_call: TRBV20-1; d_call: TRBD1; clone_size: .; j_call: TRBJ2-6; cdr3_aa: CSAPGTGLPGANVLTF; cdr3_nt: TGCAGTGCTCCCGGGACAGGGCTTCCTGGGGCCAACGTCCTGACTTTC
v_call: TRBV9; d_call: .; clone_size: many; j_call: TRBJ2-7; cdr3_aa: CASSVGDGTSYEQYF; cdr3_nt: TGTGCCAGCAGCGTAGGGGACGGGACCTCCTACGAGCAGTACTTC
v_call: TRBV4-1; d_call: .; clone_size: .; j_call: TRBJ2-3; cdr3_aa: CASSPGPASTDTQYF; cdr3_nt: TGCGCCAGCAGCCCAGGCCCAGCGAGCACAGATACGCAGTATTTT
v_call: TRBV10-3; d_call: TRBD2; clone_size: .; j_call: TRBJ2-1; cdr3_aa: CAIGTSGTYNEQFF; cdr3_nt: TGTGCCATCGGGACTAGCGGGACTTACAATGAGCAGTTCTTC
v_call: TRBV4-2; d_call: .; clone_size: many; j_call: TRBJ1-2; cdr3_aa: CASSQGLPGNNGYTF; cdr3_nt: TGTGCCAGCAGCCAAGGACTTCCGGGGAACAATGGCTACACCTTC
v_call: TRBV24-1; d_call: .; clone_size: .; j_call: TRBJ2-1; cdr3_aa: CATSFRDNEQFF; cdr3_nt: TGTGCCACCAGCTTCAGGGACAATGAGCAGTTCTTC
v_call: TRBV29-1; d_call: TRBD1; clone_size: .; j_call: TRBJ2-7; cdr3_aa: CSVEQDRPYEQYF; cdr3_nt: TGCAGCGTTGAACAGGACAGGCCCTACGAGCAGTACTTC
v_call: TRBV7-2; d_call: .; clone_size: .; j_call: TRBJ1-4; cdr3_aa: CASSLALGSNEKLFF; cdr3_nt: TGTGCCAGCAGCTTAGCGCTGGGGTCTAATGAAAAACTGTTTTTT
v_call: TRBV25-1; d_call: TRBD2; clone_size: few; j_call: TRBJ2-5; cdr3_aa: CASSALAGLATETQYF; cdr3_nt: TGTGCCAGCAGTGCCCTTGCCGGACTAGCCACAGAGACCCAGTACTTC
v_call: TRBV7-8; d_call: .; clone_size: .; j_call: TRBJ2-5; cdr3_aa: CASRRASNQETQYF; cdr3_nt: TGTGCCAGCAGGAGGGCAAGTAACCAAGAGACCCAGTACTTC
v_call: TRBV7-9; d_call: .; clone_size: .; j_call: TRBJ2-5; cdr3_aa: CASSFLLGETQYF; cdr3_nt: TGTGCCAGCAGCTTTTTGCTAGGTGAGACCCAGTACTTC
v_call: TRBV29-1; d_call: TRBD1; clone_size: many; j_call: TRBJ2-7; cdr3_aa: CSVEILGTGDEQYF; cdr3_nt: TGCAGCGTTGAAATCTTAGGGACAGGGGACGAGCAGTACTTC
v_call: TRBV11-1; d_call: .; clone_size: .; j_call: TRBJ2-7; cdr3_aa: CARADRRWNWGSVEQYF; cdr3_nt: TGTGCCAGGGCGGACCGCCGTTGGAACTGGGGCTCTGTCGAGCAGTACTTC
v_call: TRBV2; d_call: TRBD2; clone_size: .; j_call: TRBJ2-7; cdr3_aa: CASTEGLAAYEQYF; cdr3_nt: TGTGCCAGCACTGAGGGACTAGCAGCCTACGAGCAGTACTTC
v_call: TRBV12-3/TRBV12-4; d_call: .; clone_size: .; j_call: TRBJ2-1; cdr3_aa: CASSLAGGNEQFF; cdr3_nt: TGTGCCAGCAGTTTAGCGGGCGGCAATGAGCAGTTCTTC
v_call: TRBV15; d_call: TRBD2; clone_size: .; j_call: TRBJ2-3; cdr3_aa: CATSRDWRIRDYAQYF; cdr3_nt: TGTGCCACCAGCAGAGATTGGAGGATCCGGGACTATGCGCAGTATTTT
v_call: TRBV10-1; d_call: .; clone_size: .; j_call: TRBJ2-1; cdr3_aa: CASLPGADNEQFF; cdr3_nt: TGCGCCAGCCTCCCGGGAGCAGACAATGAGCAGTTCTTC
v_call: TRBV24-1; d_call: .; clone_size: few; j_call: TRBJ2-6; cdr3_aa: CAIGLSGANVLTF; cdr3_nt: TGTGCCATAGGGCTCTCTGGGGCCAACGTCCTGACTTTC
v_call: TRBV5-1; d_call: .; clone_size: .; j_call: TRBJ2-2; cdr3_aa: CASSLARTRSSGELFF; cdr3_nt: TGCGCCAGCAGCTTGGCTAGGACCCGTTCTAGCGGGGAGCTGTTTTTT
v_call: TRBV4-1; d_call: .; clone_size: .; j_call: TRBJ1-1; cdr3_aa: CASSQDRGVSEAFF; cdr3_nt: TGCGCCAGCAGCCAAGATAGAGGGGTATCTGAAGCTTTCTTT
v_call: TRBV29-1; d_call: .; clone_size: .; j_call: TRBJ1-2; cdr3_aa: CSVEDAYGYTF; cdr3_nt: TGCAGCGTTGAAGATGCCTATGGCTACACCTTC
v_call: TRBV2; d_call: .; clone_size: .; j_call: TRBJ2-7; cdr3_aa: CASSFPRDGYEQYF; cdr3_nt: TGTGCCAGCAGTTTCCCCCGGGACGGTTACGAGCAGTACTTC
v_call: TRBV10-3; d_call: TRBD1; clone_size: .; j_call: TRBJ1-2; cdr3_aa: CAISNGGQGIYGYTF; cdr3_nt: TGTGCCATCAGTAACGGGGGACAGGGGATCTATGGCTACACCTTC
v_call: TRBV2; d_call: .; clone_size: .; j_call: TRBJ2-7; cdr3_aa: CASSHGTGTYEQYF; cdr3_nt: TGTGCCAGCAGCCACGGGACGGGAACGTACGAGCAGTACTTC
v_call: TRBV7-6; d_call: .; clone_size: .; j_call: TRBJ2-3; cdr3_aa: CASSPDWGVDTQYF; cdr3_nt: TGTGCCAGCAGCCCTGACTGGGGCGTAGATACGCAGTATTTT
v_call: TRBV7-9; d_call: .; clone_size: .; j_call: TRBJ1-1; cdr3_aa: CASSLEGVVTEAFF; cdr3_nt: TGTGCCAGCAGCTTAGAAGGAGTTGTCACTGAAGCTTTCTTT
v_call: TRBV9; d_call: .; clone_size: once; j_call: TRBJ1-2; cdr3_aa: CASSQLHGYTF; cdr3_nt: TGTGCCAGCAGCCAACTCCATGGCTACACCTTC
v_call: TRBV29-1; d_call: .; clone_size: few; j_call: TRBJ2-7; cdr3_aa: CSVGPGAYEQYF; cdr3_nt: TGCAGCGTTGGCCCAGGAGCCTACGAGCAGTACTTC
v_call: TRBV7-9; d_call: TRBD1; clone_size: few; j_call: TRBJ1-1; cdr3_aa: CASSRMTGGNTEAFF; cdr3_nt: TGTGCCAGCAGCCGTATGACAGGGGGTAACACTGAAGCTTTCTTT